A selection of T cell receptor beta chains follows, all from one sample in a study of blood T cell repertoires in COVID-19. TCRdb keeps only in-frame clones here, not all; method: immunoSEQ multiplex PCR. Here the sample spans about 74,000 clones, around 88% being singletons. The sequenced sample was peripheral blood. The receptors were sampled from a woman of 80 years or more with active or convalescent COVID-19. CDR3s include the opening cysteine and the closing phenylalanine or tryptophan. Fields, in order: V gene, J gene, clone size, D gene, CDR3 protein, CDR3 DNA. A D gene is named only where the DNA matches it firmly. A clone size is listed for some rows: how often the clone was seen (once, few, many), or a class if it is expanded.

>TRBV28|TRBJ2-1|NA|TRBD1
CASWDRYNEQFF
TGTGCCAGCTGGGACAGATACAATGAGCAGTTCTTC
>TRBV7-8|TRBJ2-1|NA|NA
CASSGGVVSSYNEQFF
TGTGCCAGCAGCGGCGGGGTTGTGAGCTCCTACAATGAGCAGTTCTTC
>TRBV6-6|TRBJ1-4|NA|TRBD1
CASSYDRVKGKLFF
TGTGCCAGCAGTTACGACAGGGTTAAGGGAAAACTGTTTTTT
>TRBV6-2/TRBV6-3|TRBJ2-5|NA|NA
CASSYEETQYF
TGTGCCAGCAGTTACGAGGAGACCCAGTACTTC
>TRBV10-2|TRBJ2-3|once|TRBD2
CASQVRGGSDTQYF
TGCGCCAGCCAAGTGCGGGGGGGATCAGATACGCAGTATTTT
>TRBV27|TRBJ1-3|NA|NA
CASSLRGASGNTIYF
TGTGCCAGCAGCCTCCGGGGGGCCTCTGGAAACACCATATATTTT
>TRBV3-1/TRBV3-2|TRBJ2-1|NA|TRBD2
CASSRGGAGGGNEQFF
TGTGCCAGCAGCCGAGGAGGAGCGGGAGGGGGTAATGAGCAGTTCTTC
>TRBV11-2|TRBJ2-5|NA|TRBD2
CASSSSREGGETQYF
TGTGCCAGCAGCTCATCCAGGGAGGGAGGAGAGACCCAGTACTTC
>TRBV19|TRBJ1-2|NA|NA
CASSTARAWGYTF
TGTGCCAGTAGTACGGCCCGAGCGTGGGGCTACACCTTC
>TRBV5-1|TRBJ2-1|NA|TRBD2
CASTLRLAGDEQFF
TGCGCCAGCACCCTCCGACTAGCGGGAGATGAGCAGTTCTTC
>TRBV5-4|TRBJ1-2|NA|TRBD1
CASSPRTGDYGYTF
TGTGCCAGCAGCCCGCGGACAGGGGATTATGGCTACACCTTC
>TRBV25-1|TRBJ2-3|once|NA
CASSELGGRGDTQYF
TGTGCCAGCAGTGAATTGGGAGGGAGGGGGGATACGCAGTATTTT
>TRBV4-3|TRBJ2-7|NA|TRBD2
CASSQSAGGSYEQYF
TGCGCCAGCAGCCAATCAGCGGGGGGGAGCTACGAGCAGTACTTC
>TRBV10-2|TRBJ2-1|NA|NA
CASSPSLNSGEQFF
TGCGCCAGCAGCCCCTCCCTCAATTCGGGTGAGCAGTTCTTC
>TRBV4-1|TRBJ1-5|few|NA
CASSPGEGQPQHF
TGCGCCAGCAGCCCGGGGGAGGGACAGCCCCAGCATTTT
>TRBV28|TRBJ1-2|few|NA
CASRTGGGYGYTF
TGTGCCAGCAGGACCGGGGGAGGTTATGGCTACACCTTC
>TRBV4-3|TRBJ2-5|NA|TRBD2
CASSLRTSGGGETQYF
TGCGCCAGCAGCTTAAGGACTAGCGGGGGCGGAGAGACCCAGTACTTC
>TRBV7-2|TRBJ1-1|NA|NA
CASSLFPGANTEAFF
TGTGCCAGCAGCTTGTTTCCAGGGGCAAACACTGAAGCTTTCTTT
>TRBV19|TRBJ1-2|NA|TRBD1
CASNQRGQGAYGYTF
TGTGCCAGTAATCAAAGGGGACAGGGGGCCTATGGCTACACCTTC
>TRBV2|TRBJ1-2|NA|TRBD1
CASKGVQGAAGYTF
TGTGCCAGCAAAGGGGTTCAGGGGGCGGCTGGCTACACCTTC
>TRBV15|TRBJ1-3|NA|NA
CATSTPRGAVGNTIYF
TGTGCCACCAGCACCCCCCGGGGGGCGGTTGGAAACACCATATATTTT
>TRBV19|TRBJ2-7|NA|TRBD1
CASSIAGQQPEQYF
TGTGCCAGTAGTATAGCGGGACAGCAACCCGAGCAGTACTTC
>TRBV5-1|TRBJ2-2|NA|NA
CASSLDNGAGELFF
TGCGCCAGCAGCTTGGATAACGGTGCCGGGGAGCTGTTTTTT
>TRBV12-3/TRBV12-4|TRBJ1-1|NA|NA
CASSLLGRGEAFF
TGTGCCAGCAGTTTATTAGGCAGGGGTGAAGCTTTCTTT
>TRBV9|TRBJ2-1|NA|TRBD2
CASSVSGASGDNEQFF
TGTGCCAGCAGCGTAAGCGGGGCTAGCGGGGACAATGAGCAGTTCTTC
>TRBV1|TRBJ1-2|NA|NA
CTSSQVPQVNYGYTF
TGCACCAGCAGCCAAGTGCCACAGGTGAACTATGGCTACACCTTC
>TRBV2|TRBJ2-3|NA|TRBD2
CASSSPLGLAGESDTQYF
TGTGCCAGCAGTTCGCCGCTAGGACTAGCGGGAGAGTCAGATACGCAGTATTTT
>TRBV27|TRBJ2-1|NA|TRBD1
CASSPRTGGYSSYNEQFF
TGTGCCAGCAGCCCAAGGACAGGGGGTTACTCTTCCTACAATGAGCAGTTCTTC
>TRBV27|TRBJ2-7|once|NA
CASSPGTYTYEQYF
TGTGCCAGCAGTCCCGGGACATACACTTACGAGCAGTACTTC
>TRBV5-1|TRBJ1-4|NA|TRBD1
CASSWTGTGFEKLFF
TGCGCCAGCAGCTGGACCGGGACAGGGTTTGAAAAACTGTTTTTT
>TRBV2|TRBJ1-5|NA|TRBD1
CASSYDRGNNQPQHF
TGTGCCAGCAGTTACGACAGGGGTAACAATCAGCCCCAGCATTTT
>TRBV6-2/TRBV6-3|TRBJ1-2|few|NA
CASSTSRDGYTF
TGTGCCAGCAGTACGTCCCGGGATGGCTACACCTTC
>TRBV6-5|TRBJ1-1|NA|NA
CASSSDTLNTEAFF
TGTGCCAGCAGTTCAGACACCCTAAACACTGAAGCTTTCTTT
>TRBV29-1|TRBJ1-3|NA|NA
CSVEGRDSGNTIYF
TGCAGCGTTGAAGGTCGCGACTCTGGAAACACCATATATTTT
>TRBV24-1|TRBJ2-2|NA|TRBD1
CATSDRGTGGFTGELFF
TGTGCCACCAGTGATCGGGGGACAGGGGGCTTCACCGGGGAGCTGTTTTTT
>TRBV4-3|TRBJ1-5|NA|TRBD1
CASSQDLGGHQPQHF
TGCGCCAGCAGCCAAGATTTAGGGGGCCATCAGCCCCAGCATTTT
>TRBV20-1|TRBJ2-7|NA|TRBD2
CSASPGLAGVYYEQYF
TGCAGTGCTAGTCCAGGACTAGCGGGGGTTTACTACGAGCAGTACTTC
>TRBV2|TRBJ1-1|few|NA
CASSERAGTEAFF
TGTGCCAGCAGTGAGAGGGCTGGCACTGAAGCTTTCTTT
>TRBV6-2/TRBV6-3|TRBJ2-7|few|NA
CASSYSNALSEQYF
TGTGCCAGCAGTTACTCGAACGCTCTATCCGAGCAGTACTTC
>TRBV18|TRBJ1-5|NA|NA
CASSPPTRNGPQHF
TGTGCCAGCTCACCACCGACGCGGAACGGGCCCCAGCATTTT
>TRBV19|TRBJ1-1|NA|NA
CASSISGTLIWYTEAFF
TGTGCCAGTAGTATCTCCGGGACACTTATCTGGTACACTGAAGCTTTCTTT
>TRBV7-6|TRBJ2-1|NA|NA
CASRDYRGSSYNEQFF
TGTGCCAGCAGGGACTACCGGGGGAGCTCCTACAATGAGCAGTTCTTC
>TRBV5-4|TRBJ2-7|NA|TRBD1
CASQPGTGNYEQYF
TGTGCCAGCCAACCGGGGACAGGGAACTACGAGCAGTACTTC
>TRBV5-4|TRBJ1-1|NA|NA
CASSLDRGRGNTEAFF
TGTGCCAGCAGCTTGGATCGAGGGAGGGGGAACACTGAAGCTTTCTTT
>TRBV4-3|TRBJ1-3|few|NA
CASSPAGTAGNTIYF
TGCGCCAGCAGCCCTGCAGGGACTGCTGGAAACACCATATATTTT
>TRBV21-1|TRBJ2-1|NA|NA
CASSKGGGAYYNEQFF
TGTGCCAGCAGCAAAGGAGGGGGCGCATACTACAATGAGCAGTTCTTC